This TCR beta chain stems from a study of cytomegalovirus exposure and HLA in healthy donors. Broader study findings: The study labeled around 160 TCR beta chains cytomegalovirus-associated. In a later analysis, donors in an Asian-associated ancestry cluster reportedly had fewer N-insertions in productive TCRs than the cohort mean.

Primers: 60 Vbeta forward and 13 Jbeta reverse. Sequencing was performed with immunoSEQ multiplex PCR; in TCRdb, only in-frame clones are kept and a portion is missing. The data show 200,000 or so clones, roughly 80% seen once. In this sample, this clone turned up a few times. The target antigen is unknown. From germline, CDR1 is LNHNV and CDR2 YYDKDF (reference sequence). V was cut by 1 base and J by 6 bases, with 3 bases left in between. This CDR3 spans 11 amino acids. The sequence came from a woman aged 30 to 39 in good health and CMV-seropositive. This sequence joins TRBV15 and TRBJ1-1; no reliable D call. Sequencing input: PBMCs. CDR3 loop: CATSRAAEAFF. As DNA, the CDR3 is TGTGCCACCAGCAGAGCCGCTGAAGCTTTCTTT.